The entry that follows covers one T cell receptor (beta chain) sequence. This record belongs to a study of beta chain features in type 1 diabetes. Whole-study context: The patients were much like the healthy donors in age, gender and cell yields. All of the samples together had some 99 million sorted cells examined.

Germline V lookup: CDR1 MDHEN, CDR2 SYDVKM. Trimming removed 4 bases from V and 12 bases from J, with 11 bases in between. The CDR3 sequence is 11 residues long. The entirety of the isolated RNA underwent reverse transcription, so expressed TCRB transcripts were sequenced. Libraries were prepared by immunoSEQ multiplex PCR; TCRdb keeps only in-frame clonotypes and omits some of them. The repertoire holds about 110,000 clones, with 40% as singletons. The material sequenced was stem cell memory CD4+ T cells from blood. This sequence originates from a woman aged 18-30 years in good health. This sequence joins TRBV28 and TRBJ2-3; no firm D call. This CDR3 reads CASSSAGLQYF. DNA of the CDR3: TGTGCCAGCAGTTCCGCTGGCCTTCAGTATTTT.